The 2 T cell receptor beta chains below were found in one sample sequenced in a study of long-term antiretroviral therapy in people with HIV. The authors ran the immunoSEQ assay, v3.0, at survey level. Assay used: immunoSEQ multiplex PCR; TCRdb lists only in-frame clones, some missing. The table lists under 25,000 clones, more than 70% of them singletons. Sample: unsorted PBMCs, taken 0.6 years after starting antiretroviral therapy. The receptors were sampled from a man between 60 and 75 years old with HIV.

This clone has only one observation. The V call is TRBV5-1, the J call TRBJ2-3; 7 bases are a match to TRBD2. The trim removed 3 bases at V and 0 bases at J, leaving 4 bases unmatched. Germline assignment: CDR1 SGHRS and CDR2 YFSETQ. This CDR3 is 15 amino acids long. In nucleotides, the CDR3 is TGCGCCAGCAGCTGGGGGGGTCCTAGCACAGATACGCAGTATTTT. Amino acid sequence: CASSWGGPSTDTQYF.

This clone has a single count. V is TRBV18 and J is TRBJ2-7; 7 bases are shared with TRBD1. V gave up 6 bases and J gave up 5 bases; unmatched junction bases: 7. The CDR3 is 13 residues long. Germline V gene sequence: CDR1 KGHSH, CDR2 LQKENI. CDR3 DNA sequence: TGTGCCAGCTCCGCAGGGGGTTTCAACGAGCAGTACTTC. Encoded protein: CASSAGGFNEQYF.